The sequence of this TCR beta chain was determined in a study of blood T cells in healthy people across ages. Germline-derived CDR1 and CDR2 are SGHTA and FQGNSA. This CDR3 contains 18 residues. Study outcomes and limitations: Compared with aged donors, long-lived donors showed fewer expanded clones, suggesting selection. PBMC samples, being unsorted, prevented any conclusive comparison of naive and antigen-experienced cells. Donor CMV status, an unknown factor, possibly confounded changes in expanded clonotypes.

Isolated PBMCs totaled at least 6 million in each sample. Regarding this clonotype: Its antigen is not known. The junction differs from germline at one of its ends, possibly a read error.

A second 7 to 11 cycle PCR used barcoded and J-beta primers. MiXCR, applied by TCRdb to the 5' RACE reads, yields one record per CDR3 protein. Of 720,000 or so distinct CDR3 sequences in the sample, 40% to 50% were seen once. This receptor was identified in a man older than 75 in good health. Sequenced material: blood. The chain is built from TRBV7-2 and TRBJ2-2; 12 positions agree with TRBD2. CDR3 protein: CASRLGLAGRWRTGELFF. Written as DNA, the CDR3 is TGTGCCAGCAGGTTAGGACTAGCGGGAAGATGGAGGACCGGGGAGCTGTTTTTT.